Below, one T cell receptor (beta chain) is given with its context. The antigen it recognizes is unknown. Per-base quality was not reported, and no clone a single base away is much larger than it. CDR1 LGHNT and CDR2 FRNRAP are derived from the germline V gene. Spanning cysteine to phenylalanine, the CDR3 consists of 13 amino acids. Only CDR3 DNA is held: 39 bases, read in frame from base 1. Trimming removed 6 bases from V and 0 bases from J, leaving 7 bases between the germline ends. The sample belongs to a study of cytotoxic CD8 clonotypes in ibrutinib-treated CLL (dated by TCRdb to the early 2020s). With respect to the entire study: The cohort included more than 14 treatment-naive and 11 relapsed/refractory patients; roughly 17 were IGHV unmutated. Cryopreserved peripheral blood mononuclear cells were collected before treatment, at response, and at either disease progression or sustained remission. Of the 86 participants in the trial, about two dozen had longitudinal samples available. Responses were partial in around 25 patients and complete in 2; after median about 70 months follow-up, 14 stayed in remission and approximately 12 progressed. On average, each sample yielded 255,043 productive templates and about 100,000 productive rearrangements. The response samples were drawn at a median of approximately twelve months into treatment, with a range of about 6 to 36 months. Here is what the overall study found, with its caveats: Clonality rose at ibrutinib response, remained stable during sustained remission, and dropped back toward baseline at progression. Public clonotypes were rare and either shrank or stayed stable during treatment, and the rise in clonality at ibrutinib response reflected expansion of private clonotypes. Baseline clonality exceeded that of age-matched healthy donors and correlated strongly with circulating CD8+ T-cell counts. Lymph node repertoires were not examined, and the timing of sampling was not matched between patients in sustained remission and those whose disease progressed.

For TCR beta library preparation, roughly 2.1 micrograms of genomic DNA were isolated from cryopreserved PBMCs. High-throughput TCR beta sequencing was performed on longitudinal blood samples from CLL patients receiving ibrutinib monotherapy. The patients were enrolled in a single-center, open-label phase 2 trial of ibrutinib monotherapy. A MiSeq instrument was used for deep resolution sequencing, which targeted depths ranging from 1 in 1 million up to 1 in 200,000 T cells, with coverage averaging 10x for each clonotype. TCR beta libraries were generated with the immunoSEQ hsTCRB Kit. In the source study's methods: Data were analyzed with ImmunoSEQ Data Assistant and ImmunoSEQ Analyzer, with V, D and J genes assigned per IMGT definitions. Clonality, which ranges from 0 to 1, was calculated as one minus the normalized Shannon entropy of productive rearrangement frequencies. Public clonotype analysis was restricted to overrepresented clonotypes comprising at least 0.05% of each patient's repertoire. Fewer than 15 age-matched healthy donor repertoires from immuneACCESS served as clonality controls. Drawn from immuneACCESS, this table holds only the in-frame rearrangements with V and J called that TCRdb kept. Clones are partly lost; checked studies trace under half to an unresolved V gene and leave the rest unexplained. The V and J calls and clone size come from that table; D and trimming were worked out from the DNA. In all, the sample holds over 20,000 clones, and approximately 72% of those were seen once. The ten largest account for 7.2% of the sample.

The sample was PBMCs, taken before ibrutinib treatment. Recombination connected TRBV12-5 to TRBJ2-3, with the D gene not confidently named. The clonotype originates from a human donor with chronic lymphocytic leukemia. CDR3 loop: CASGAFSTDTQYF. The nucleotides read TGTGCTAGTGGGGCGTTTAGCACAGATACGCAGTATTTT.